Listed below are T cell receptor beta chains from one sample, sequenced in a study of T cells in tuberculosis. Assay used: immunoSEQ multiplex PCR; TCRdb lists only in-frame clones, some missing. The sample consists of 61,000 or so clones, 81% of them appearing once. Sequencing was performed on CD1b-GMM tetramer-negative cells sorted from PBMCs. These receptors all stem from an adult woman with latent tuberculosis. Each CDR3 is given without its conserved first and last residue. A D gene is named only where the DNA matches it firmly. Clone size is shown for a subset of rows, as once, few, many or a class of expanded clone.

d_call: NA; j_call: TRBJ2-3; clone_size: once; v_call: TRBV5-1; cdr3_aa: ASSRQGGPTDTQY
d_call: NA; j_call: TRBJ1-5; clone_size: NA; v_call: TRBV28; cdr3_aa: ASSSADGHSEPQH
d_call: TRBD1; j_call: TRBJ2-7; clone_size: NA; v_call: TRBV7-8; cdr3_aa: ASSRGGTGAYEQY
d_call: NA; j_call: TRBJ1-5; clone_size: NA; v_call: TRBV5-5; cdr3_aa: ASSTGPREQPQH
d_call: TRBD1; j_call: TRBJ2-7; clone_size: NA; v_call: TRBV4-2; cdr3_aa: ASSQAAGTGKAYEQY
d_call: TRBD1; j_call: TRBJ2-2; clone_size: NA; v_call: TRBV19; cdr3_aa: ASRGFDRGYTGELF
d_call: TRBD1; j_call: TRBJ1-2; clone_size: NA; v_call: TRBV6-1; cdr3_aa: ASSEPGQGEGYT
d_call: NA; j_call: TRBJ1-5; clone_size: few; v_call: TRBV28; cdr3_aa: ASSPLPGWQPQH
d_call: TRBD1; j_call: TRBJ1-2; clone_size: NA; v_call: TRBV25-1; cdr3_aa: ASSVGQGNYGYT
d_call: TRBD1; j_call: TRBJ1-1; clone_size: NA; v_call: TRBV7-9; cdr3_aa: ASSSQDRVGHTEAF
d_call: TRBD2; j_call: TRBJ2-1; clone_size: NA; v_call: TRBV7-3; cdr3_aa: ASSLVLAGKNEQF
d_call: NA; j_call: TRBJ1-6; clone_size: NA; v_call: TRBV5-4; cdr3_aa: ASSLAGRSSYNSPLH
d_call: NA; j_call: TRBJ1-3; clone_size: NA; v_call: TRBV14; cdr3_aa: ASSQAMRRSGNTIY
d_call: NA; j_call: TRBJ2-3; clone_size: few; v_call: TRBV19; cdr3_aa: ASSIEAGSTDTQY
d_call: TRBD2; j_call: TRBJ2-3; clone_size: once; v_call: TRBV4-1; cdr3_aa: ASSQDGAGGGTDTQY
d_call: NA; j_call: TRBJ2-2; clone_size: few; v_call: TRBV18; cdr3_aa: ASSPGVKTGELF
d_call: TRBD1; j_call: TRBJ1-4; clone_size: NA; v_call: TRBV18; cdr3_aa: ASSPGYRGQGLATNEKLF
d_call: NA; j_call: TRBJ1-6; clone_size: NA; v_call: TRBV6-5; cdr3_aa: ASSYSRTGLNSPLH
d_call: NA; j_call: TRBJ1-1; clone_size: NA; v_call: TRBV27; cdr3_aa: ASSLGPLSPEAF
d_call: NA; j_call: TRBJ1-6; clone_size: NA; v_call: TRBV7-2; cdr3_aa: ASSLDSYNSPLH
d_call: NA; j_call: TRBJ2-1; clone_size: NA; v_call: TRBV4-1; cdr3_aa: ASSQAWGAYNEQF
d_call: TRBD1; j_call: TRBJ1-5; clone_size: NA; v_call: TRBV6-1; cdr3_aa: ASSGTGGRQPQH
d_call: TRBD2; j_call: TRBJ2-3; clone_size: NA; v_call: TRBV19; cdr3_aa: ASSSLAGGASTDTQY
d_call: NA; j_call: TRBJ1-3; clone_size: NA; v_call: TRBV11-3; cdr3_aa: ASSLARGVLLSGNTIY
d_call: TRBD1; j_call: TRBJ1-6; clone_size: few; v_call: TRBV19; cdr3_aa: ASSLLHPTTGDNSPLH
d_call: TRBD2; j_call: TRBJ2-2; clone_size: NA; v_call: TRBV14; cdr3_aa: ASSRLAGGGTGELF
d_call: TRBD1; j_call: TRBJ2-7; clone_size: once; v_call: TRBV5-1; cdr3_aa: ASSWRQGTYEQY
d_call: TRBD2; j_call: TRBJ2-5; clone_size: NA; v_call: TRBV7-8; cdr3_aa: ASSYPQGTSGRRETQY
d_call: NA; j_call: TRBJ2-7; clone_size: NA; v_call: TRBV5-1; cdr3_aa: ASSLVTGHYSYEQY
d_call: TRBD1; j_call: TRBJ1-5; clone_size: NA; v_call: TRBV30; cdr3_aa: AWSADRGKQPQH
d_call: TRBD2; j_call: TRBJ2-5; clone_size: NA; v_call: TRBV5-1; cdr3_aa: ASSALAGAPQETQY
d_call: NA; j_call: TRBJ1-1; clone_size: NA; v_call: TRBV18; cdr3_aa: ASSRDTNTEAF
d_call: TRBD2; j_call: TRBJ2-7; clone_size: NA; v_call: TRBV15; cdr3_aa: ATSRETSGRKGYEQY
d_call: TRBD2; j_call: TRBJ2-1; clone_size: NA; v_call: TRBV11-2; cdr3_aa: ASRPGGTSGNNEQF
d_call: NA; j_call: TRBJ2-7; clone_size: NA; v_call: TRBV9; cdr3_aa: ASSVAGDTFYEQY